A selection of T cell receptor beta chains follows, all from one sample in a study of T cells in Graves' hyperthyroidism and ophthalmopathy. TCRdb independently ran MiXCR on the multiplex PCR reads; one entry per CDR3 protein. Found here are some 490,000 distinct CDR3 sequences, about 16% of them singletons; the top ten hold around 32%. Sample: blood. Receptors originate from a woman aged 30 to 39 with Graves' ophthalmopathy. The CDR3 runs from the conserved cysteine through the conserved F or W. Each record gives: V gene, J gene, clone size, D gene, CDR3 DNA, CDR3 protein. The D gene is left open where the match is weak. Rows may omit the clone size; those that give it use once, few, many or a size class.

TRBV28	TRBJ1-2	-	TRBD1	TGTGCCAGCGTAAAGCGACAGGGCTATGGCTACACCTTC	CASVKRQGYGYTF
TRBV7-2	TRBJ2-7	-	-	TGTGCCAGCAGCTTCCGGGACCGATACTACGAGCAGTACTTC	CASSFRDRYYEQYF
TRBV27	TRBJ2-7	-	-	TGTGCCAGCAGTTTATTCCTGGGGGGCTCCTACGAGCAGTACTTC	CASSLFLGGSYEQYF
TRBV5-1	TRBJ1-2	many	TRBD1	TGCGCCAGCAGCTTGGAGGGGACAGGCGATGGCTACACCTTC	CASSLEGTGDGYTF
TRBV5-1	TRBJ2-5	many	-	TGCGCCAGCAGCTTGGATAGTCACGGTCAAGAGACCCAGTACTTC	CASSLDSHGQETQYF
TRBV30	TRBJ2-5	-	-	TGTGCCTGGATGGGGGGAGGACAGCCCAACTTC	CAWMGGGQPNF
TRBV6-1	TRBJ2-3	few	TRBD1	TGTGCCAGCAGTGATGGACAGGGTGAAGATACGCAGTATTTT	CASSDGQGEDTQYF
TRBV5-1	TRBJ2-7	many	-	TGCGCCAGCAGCTTAGTAGGGCGCGAGGTCGCCGAGCAGTACTTC	CASSLVGREVAEQYF
TRBV20-1	TRBJ1-4	few	TRBD1	TGCAGTGCTCGACAGGGCGGTGAAAAACTGTTTTTT	CSARQGGEKLFF
TRBV4-1	TRBJ2-5	few	-	TGCGCCAGCAGCCAAACGGAGGGAGAGACCCAGTACTTC	CASSQTEGETQYF
TRBV7-6	TRBJ2-7	-	TRBD2	TGTGCCAGCAGCGAGTTTGTTACGAGCGGGAGGGCCTACGAGCAGTACTTC	CASSEFVTSGRAYEQYF
TRBV24-1	TRBJ2-3	-	-	TGTGCCACCAGTGATTTCATCCATGGGGGGGATACGCAGTATTTT	CATSDFIHGGDTQYF
TRBV19	TRBJ2-6	few	-	TGTGCCAGTAGTATAGGTGGGACTCGGACATCCGGGGCCAACGTCCTGACTTTC	CASSIGGTRTSGANVLTF
TRBV11-2	TRBJ2-1	many	-	TGTGCCAGCAGCTTAGTTTTTTTGGGGGGTGATGAGCAGTTCTTC	CASSLVFLGGDEQFF
TRBV6-2/TRBV6-3	TRBJ2-1	few	TRBD2	TGTGCCAGCAGTTACGTGGGGACTAGCGGGAAAATTCTGAATGAGCAGTTCTTC	CASSYVGTSGKILNEQFF
TRBV3-1	TRBJ2-3	few	-	TGTGCCAGCGGCCTTTCTCTAGATACGCAGTATTTT	CASGLSLDTQYF
TRBV30	TRBJ2-7	-	-	TGTGCCTGGAGCTTCCGGGACGAGCAGTACTTC	CAWSFRDEQYF
TRBV15	TRBJ2-7	-	TRBD2	TGTGCCACCAGTGTCCCGGGAGGGAGCTCCTACGAGCAGTACTTC	CATSVPGGSSYEQYF
TRBV14	TRBJ2-1	-	TRBD2	TGTGCCAGCAGCTCGGGACTACTACTATACAATGAGCAGTTCTTC	CASSSGLLLYNEQFF
TRBV12-3/TRBV12-4	TRBJ1-5	many	-	TGTGCCAGCAGTTTCGGGGGGAAAAGCAATCAGCCCCAGCATTTT	CASSFGGKSNQPQHF
TRBV29-1	TRBJ2-7	-	TRBD2	TGCAGCGCCTCTAGCGGGGAAGACTACGAGCAGTACTTC	CSASSGEDYEQYF
TRBV24-1	TRBJ1-2	-	TRBD1	TGTGCCACCAGTGATACCCGACAGGGTAACTATGGCTACACCTTC	CATSDTRQGNYGYTF
TRBV15	TRBJ1-1	few	-	TGTGCCACCAGGGTGGTGGCTGAAGCTTTCTTT	CATRVVAEAFF
TRBV28	TRBJ2-5	many	-	TGTGCCAGCAGTTTAAGTGGAATGGAGACCCAGTACTTC	CASSLSGMETQYF
TRBV6-1	TRBJ2-2	-	TRBD2	TGTGCCAGCAGACCCCTAGCGGGAGCGAACACCGGGGAGCTGTTTTTT	CASRPLAGANTGELFF
TRBV3-1	TRBJ2-3	many	TRBD1	TGTGCCAGCAGCCGCAGGGGGATCCAAGATAAGGATACGCAGTATTTT	CASSRRGIQDKDTQYF
TRBV20-1	TRBJ2-7	many	TRBD2	TGCAGTGCCCCTCTAGCGGGGATCTCCTACGAGCAGTACTTC	CSAPLAGISYEQYF
TRBV29-1	TRBJ2-1	few	TRBD2	TGCAGCGTTGGATTGCCTAGCGGCTACAATGAGCAGTTCTTC	CSVGLPSGYNEQFF
TRBV4-2	TRBJ2-1	many	-	TGTGCCAGCAGCCAAGAGGGGCTTTCTTCCTACAATGAGCAGTTCTTC	CASSQEGLSSYNEQFF
TRBV2	TRBJ1-1	many	-	TGTGCCAGCAGTGTGCAGACTGAAGCTTTCTTT	CASSVQTEAFF
TRBV2	TRBJ2-2	many	-	TGTGCCAGCAGTGAACCTAGTGTTACCGGGGAGCTGTTTTTT	CASSEPSVTGELFF
TRBV6-1	TRBJ2-2	many	-	TGTGCCAGCAGTAGATCCGGGGAGCTGTTTTTT	CASSRSGELFF
TRBV28	TRBJ1-4	-	-	TGTGCCAGCAGTAAGACGGGAGTTAATGAAAAACTGTTTTTT	CASSKTGVNEKLFF
TRBV11-2	TRBJ1-1	many	-	TGTGCCAGCAGCTTTACAGGGATAGCGGACACTGAAGCTTTCTTT	CASSFTGIADTEAFF
TRBV30	TRBJ1-6	many	-	TGTGCTGGGCAATGGCAGGGTGGATCACCCCTCCACTTT	CAGQWQGGSPLHF
TRBV10-3	TRBJ2-3	-	TRBD2	TGTGCCATCAGTTATGGACTAGCGGATACGCAGTATTTT	CAISYGLADTQYF
TRBV5-8	TRBJ2-5	few	-	TGTGCCAGCAGCTTCTCTCCCGATCGGACCCAGTACTTC	CASSFSPDRTQYF
TRBV6-2/TRBV6-3	TRBJ2-7	-	-	TGTGCCAGCAGTTCCTGGGGCGGCCCACCCTACGAGCAGTACTTC	CASSSWGGPPYEQYF
TRBV7-8	TRBJ2-5	few	-	TGTGCCAGCAGTCGACAGGAAGGAGGAGAGACCCAGTACTTC	CASSRQEGGETQYF
TRBV7-7	TRBJ2-2	many	TRBD1	TGTGCCAGCAGTAGGGACAGGACGGGCACCGGGGAGCTGTTTTTT	CASSRDRTGTGELFF
TRBV20-1	TRBJ2-1	many	TRBD2	TGCAGTGCTGACACGGGACTAGCGGGAGGATCCGGGAATGAGCAGTTCTTC	CSADTGLAGGSGNEQFF
TRBV4-3	TRBJ2-1	few	TRBD2	TGCGCCAGCAGCCAGGGGACTAGCGGGAGGGCCGGTGAGCAGTTCTTC	CASSQGTSGRAGEQFF
TRBV5-5	TRBJ2-7	-	-	TGTGCCAGCAGCTTCGTTCCAGGAAACTACGAGCAGTACTTC	CASSFVPGNYEQYF
TRBV6-1	TRBJ2-1	many	-	TGTGCCAGCAGTGCACAGGGACACGCTGAGCAGTTCTTC	CASSAQGHAEQFF
TRBV28	TRBJ2-7	few	-	TGTGCCAGCAGTTTGGAGGGGAAATACAGCTCCTACGAGCAGTACTTC	CASSLEGKYSSYEQYF